The rows below give T cell receptor beta chains drawn from one sample of a study of regulatory T cells in long-lasting Graves disease. Via MiXCR, TCRdb re-called the multiplex PCR reads, giving one row per CDR3 protein. The sample lists about 220,000 distinct CDR3 sequences, approximately 19% occurring once. These records were also assigned to another study, of T cells in Graves' hyperthyroidism and ophthalmopathy.

Source: peripheral blood mononuclear cells (PBMCs), taken at new diagnosis, from a patient treated with antithyroid drugs. These receptors were obtained from a woman in her thirties with Graves disease. CDR3s include the opening cysteine and the closing phenylalanine or tryptophan. The D gene is left open where the match is weak. A clone size is listed for some rows: how often the clone was seen (once, few, many), or a class if it is expanded.

D: .; V: TRBV15; size: many; J: TRBJ1-2; CDR3: CATSRELRSESGYTF; DNA: TGTGCCACCAGCAGAGAACTTAGGTCGGAGAGTGGCTACACCTTC
D: .; V: TRBV27; size: .; J: TRBJ1-6; CDR3: CASSLPMDNSPLHF; DNA: TGTGCCAGCAGTTTACCCATGGATAATTCACCCCTCCACTTT
D: .; V: TRBV6-1; size: many; J: TRBJ2-6; CDR3: CASLGGSSGANVLTF; DNA: TGTGCCAGCCTAGGTGGGAGCTCTGGGGCCAACGTCCTGACTTTC
D: TRBD2; V: TRBV19; size: many; J: TRBJ2-1; CDR3: CASSMPLAGGYNEQFF; DNA: TGTGCCAGTAGTATGCCACTAGCGGGAGGCTACAATGAGCAGTTCTTC
D: .; V: TRBV11-2; size: many; J: TRBJ1-4; CDR3: CASSLRSQRGEKLFF; DNA: TGTGCCAGCAGCTTACGAAGCCAACGTGGTGAAAAACTGTTTTTT
D: TRBD2; V: TRBV9; size: .; J: TRBJ2-3; CDR3: CASSVVGGGTDTQYF; DNA: TGTGCCAGCAGCGTAGTCGGGGGAGGGACAGATACGCAGTATTTT
D: TRBD2; V: TRBV28; size: few; J: TRBJ2-3; CDR3: CASSPGLAPTDTQYF; DNA: TGTGCCAGCAGTCCGGGACTAGCGCCCACAGATACGCAGTATTTT
D: TRBD2; V: TRBV2; size: many; J: TRBJ2-4; CDR3: CASTLASQNIQYF; DNA: TGTGCCAGCACACTAGCGTCCCAAAACATTCAGTACTTC
D: .; V: TRBV11-1; size: many; J: TRBJ2-3; CDR3: CASSRMSTDTQYF; DNA: TGTGCCAGCAGCCGAATGAGCACAGATACGCAGTATTTT
D: .; V: TRBV2; size: .; J: TRBJ2-1; CDR3: CASTPTGTNSYNEQFF; DNA: TGTGCCAGCACTCCGACCGGGACGAACTCCTACAATGAGCAGTTCTTC
D: .; V: TRBV27; size: many; J: TRBJ2-1; CDR3: CASSSGTQNEQFF; DNA: TGTGCCAGCAGTTCCGGGACCCAGAATGAGCAGTTCTTC
D: .; V: TRBV6-1; size: many; J: TRBJ2-7; CDR3: CASSDPGRLSYEQYF; DNA: TGTGCCAGCAGTGACCCGGGACGGCTCTCCTACGAGCAGTACTTC
D: .; V: TRBV13; size: many; J: TRBJ1-3; CDR3: CASSKLSGKNTIYF; DNA: TGTGCCAGCTCTAAACTAAGCGGGAAGAACACAATATATTTT
D: TRBD1; V: TRBV6-1; size: many; J: TRBJ1-2; CDR3: CASSEGQGNYGYTF; DNA: TGTGCCAGCAGTGAAGGACAGGGAAACTATGGCTACACCTTC
D: TRBD2; V: TRBV27; size: many; J: TRBJ2-7; CDR3: CASSQLAVTYEQYF; DNA: TGTGCCAGCTCCCAACTAGCGGTAACCTACGAGCAGTACTTC
D: .; V: TRBV30; size: many; J: TRBJ1-6; CDR3: CAWSDVGNSPLHF; DNA: TGTGCCTGGAGCGATGTCGGTAATTCACCCCTCCACTTT
D: .; V: TRBV10-3; size: many; J: TRBJ1-4; CDR3: CAISGLAGNEKLFF; DNA: TGTGCCATCAGTGGGTTGGCCGGTAATGAAAAACTGTTTTTT